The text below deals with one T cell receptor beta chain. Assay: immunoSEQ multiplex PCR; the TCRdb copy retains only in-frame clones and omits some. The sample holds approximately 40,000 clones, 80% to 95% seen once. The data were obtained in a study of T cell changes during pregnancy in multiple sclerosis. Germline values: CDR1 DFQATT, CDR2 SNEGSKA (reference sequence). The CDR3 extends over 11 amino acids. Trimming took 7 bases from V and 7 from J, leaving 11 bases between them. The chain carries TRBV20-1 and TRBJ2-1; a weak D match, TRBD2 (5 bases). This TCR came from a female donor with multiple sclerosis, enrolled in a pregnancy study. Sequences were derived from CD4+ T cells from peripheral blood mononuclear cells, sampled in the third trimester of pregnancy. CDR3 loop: CSVLGRNEQFF. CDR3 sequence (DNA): TGCAGTGTCCTGGGGAGAAATGAGCAGTTCTTC.